A selection of T cell receptor beta chains follows, all from one sample in a study of response to subunit inactivated influenza vaccine. TCRdb redid the calling of the RT-PCR reads with MiXCR, one entry per CDR3 protein. The sample has around 850,000 distinct CDR3 sequences; around 18% are singletons. The source material was PBMCs from blood, sampled roughly 5 days after vaccination. These receptors were taken from a man aged 45-60 years who received an inactivated influenza vaccine. CDR3s include the opening cysteine and the closing phenylalanine or tryptophan. D genes are given only for firm matches. Expanded clones get a size class; other rows say once, few or many, or leave the size out.

>TRBJ2-3|-|TRBV7-9|-
CASSFKRGMGRSDTQYF
TGTGCCAGCAGCTTCAAACGTGGAATGGGCCGCTCAGATACGCAGTATTTT
>TRBJ1-1|-|TRBV6-1|-
CASREDPGYKAFF
TGTGCCAGCAGGGAGGATCCGGGCTATAAAGCTTTCTTT
>TRBJ1-5|-|TRBV10-2|few
CASRASNQPQHF
TGCGCCAGCAGAGCTAGCAATCAGCCCCAGCATTTT
>TRBJ2-2|TRBD2|TRBV12-3/TRBV12-4|-
CASSLYLAGTGELFF
TGTGCCAGCAGTTTATATCTAGCGGGAACCGGGGAGCTGTTTTTT
>TRBJ2-5|-|TRBV12-3/TRBV12-4|few
CASSLVSSPGTQYF
TGTGCCAGCAGTTTAGTATCTTCCCCAGGGACCCAGTACTTC
>TRBJ2-1|TRBD2|TRBV6-1|many
CASSPGTTTYNEQFF
TGTGCCAGCAGTCCCGGGACTACCACCTACAATGAGCAGTTCTTC
>TRBJ2-4|TRBD1|TRBV7-9|few
CASSAQGMNIQYF
TGTGCCAGCAGCGCACAGGGGATGAACATTCAGTACTTC
>TRBJ1-5|-|TRBV7-2|many
CASSSGKGNQPQHF
TGTGCCAGCAGCTCCGGGAAGGGAAATCAGCCCCAGCATTTT
>TRBJ2-1|-|TRBV3-1|-
CASSQGIVTYNEQFF
TGTGCCAGCAGCCAAGGCATAGTAACCTACAATGAGCAGTTCTTC
>TRBJ2-7|TRBD1|TRBV28|few
CASSISGTGRYEQYF
TGTGCCAGCAGTATCTCCGGGACAGGGAGATACGAGCAGTACTTC
>TRBJ2-1|-|TRBV28|-
CASSSFSPQVNEQFF
TGTGCCAGCAGTTCCTTCTCGCCGCAGGTTAATGAGCAGTTCTTC
>TRBJ2-1|TRBD2|TRBV29-1|-
CSVPSGGHNEQFF
TGCAGCGTCCCTAGCGGGGGCCACAATGAGCAGTTCTTC